Sequencing of this T cell receptor beta chain was carried out in a study of cytomegalovirus exposure and HLA in healthy donors. Study-level results: The classifier, whose performance was assessed in both the original and validation cohorts, reportedly diagnosed cytomegalovirus status with high specificity and sensitivity. Being indistinguishable, some V segments were excluded, TRBV6-2 and TRBV6-3 among them.

Though probably carrying unrecorded immune exposures, donors were nominally healthy at sampling. V lost 4 bases to trimming and J lost 5 bases; unmatched junction nucleotides: 5. CDR1 is SNHLY and CDR2 is FYNNEI in the germline V gene. The CDR3 sequence is 14 residues long. This clone was counted only a few times. The antigen remains unidentified. The PCR used 60 Vbeta and 13 Jbeta primers. The assay was immunoSEQ multiplex PCR, and TCRdb's table has in-frame clones only and misses some. The sample has roughly 80,000 clones, approximately 81% seen once; the top ten hold approximately 6%. The clonotype was recovered from a woman between 50 and 59 years old in good health and CMV-seropositive. The specimen was PBMCs. The chain carries TRBV2 and TRBJ1-1; 9 bases fit TRBD1. The CDR3 sequence is CASSVRTGETEAFF. CDR3 nucleotides: TGTGCCAGCAGTGTTCGGACAGGGGAAACTGAAGCTTTCTTT.